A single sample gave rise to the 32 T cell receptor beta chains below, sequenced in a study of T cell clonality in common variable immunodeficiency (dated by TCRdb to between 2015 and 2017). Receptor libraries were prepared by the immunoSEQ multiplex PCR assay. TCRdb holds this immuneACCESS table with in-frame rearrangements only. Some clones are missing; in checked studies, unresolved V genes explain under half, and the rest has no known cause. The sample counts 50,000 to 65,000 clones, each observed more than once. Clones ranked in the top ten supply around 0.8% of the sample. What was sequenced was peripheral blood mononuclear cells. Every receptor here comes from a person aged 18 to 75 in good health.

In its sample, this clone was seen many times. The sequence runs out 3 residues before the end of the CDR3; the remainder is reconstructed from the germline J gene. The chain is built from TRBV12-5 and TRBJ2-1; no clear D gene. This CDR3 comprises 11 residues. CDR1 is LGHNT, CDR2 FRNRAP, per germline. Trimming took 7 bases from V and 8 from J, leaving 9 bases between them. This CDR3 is CASAIRDEQFF. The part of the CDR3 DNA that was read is TGTGCTAGTGCCATCCGGGATGAG. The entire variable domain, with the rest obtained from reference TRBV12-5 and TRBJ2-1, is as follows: DARVTQTPRHKVTEMGQEVTMRCQPILGHNTVFWYRQTMMQGLELLAYFRNRAPLDDSGMPKDRFSAEMPDATLATLKIQPSEPRDSAVYFCASAIRDEQFFGPGTRLTVL.

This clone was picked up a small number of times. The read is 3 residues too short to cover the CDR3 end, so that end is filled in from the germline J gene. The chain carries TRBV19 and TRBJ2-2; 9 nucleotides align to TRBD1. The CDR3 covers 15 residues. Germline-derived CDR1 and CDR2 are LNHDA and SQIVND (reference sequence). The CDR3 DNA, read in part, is TGTGCCAGCCAGGACAGGGGCTTCCGGGATGAAAAG. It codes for CASQDRGFRDEK. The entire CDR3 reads CASQDRGFRDEKLFF.

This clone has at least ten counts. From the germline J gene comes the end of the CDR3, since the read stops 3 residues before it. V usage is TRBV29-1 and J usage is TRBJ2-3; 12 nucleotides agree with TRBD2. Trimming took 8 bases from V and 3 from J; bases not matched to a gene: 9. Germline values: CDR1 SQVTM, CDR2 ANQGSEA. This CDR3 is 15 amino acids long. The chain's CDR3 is CSSGLAGWLTDTQYF. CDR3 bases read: TGCAGCTCAGGACTAGCGGGATGGTTGACAGATACG.

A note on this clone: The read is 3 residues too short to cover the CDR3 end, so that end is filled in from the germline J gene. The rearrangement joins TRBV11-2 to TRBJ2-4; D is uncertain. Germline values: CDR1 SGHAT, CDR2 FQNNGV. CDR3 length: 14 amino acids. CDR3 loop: CAISPGSRLETQYF. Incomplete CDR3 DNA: TGTGCCATCTCCCCCGGGTCTAGGTTGGAGACT.

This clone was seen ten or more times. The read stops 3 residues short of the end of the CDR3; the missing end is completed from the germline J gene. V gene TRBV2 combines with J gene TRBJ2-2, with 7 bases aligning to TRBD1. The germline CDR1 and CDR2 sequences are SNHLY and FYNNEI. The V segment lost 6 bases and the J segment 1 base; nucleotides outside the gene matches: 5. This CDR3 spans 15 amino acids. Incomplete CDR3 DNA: TGTGCCAGCAGCCCGGGACAGTGGAACACCGGGGAG. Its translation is CASSPGQWNTGE. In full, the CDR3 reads CASSPGQWNTGELFF.

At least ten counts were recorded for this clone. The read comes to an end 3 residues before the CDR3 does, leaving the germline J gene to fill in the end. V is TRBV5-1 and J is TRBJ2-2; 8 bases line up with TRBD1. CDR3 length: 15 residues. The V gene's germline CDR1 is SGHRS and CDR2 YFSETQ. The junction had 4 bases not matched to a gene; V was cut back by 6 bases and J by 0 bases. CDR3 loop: CASKTGAANTGELFF. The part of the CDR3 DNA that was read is TGCGCCAGCAAGACAGGGGCCGCGAACACCGGGGAG.

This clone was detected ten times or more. CDR3 DNA (partial): TGTGCCTGGAGTGTAACAGGGGGCGCTGGGGCCAACGTC. This encodes CAWSVTGGAGANV. From start to end, the CDR3 is CAWSVTGGAGANVLTF. The chain recombines TRBV30 with TRBJ2-6, with 9 bases that match TRBD1. The CDR3 goes on 3 residues after the read ends, and that part is filled in from the germline J gene. The CDR3 totals 16 residues. After removal of 0 bases from V and 2 bases from J, the junction contained 2 bases not matched to a gene. The germline gives CDR1 GTSNPN, CDR2 SVGIG (reference sequence).

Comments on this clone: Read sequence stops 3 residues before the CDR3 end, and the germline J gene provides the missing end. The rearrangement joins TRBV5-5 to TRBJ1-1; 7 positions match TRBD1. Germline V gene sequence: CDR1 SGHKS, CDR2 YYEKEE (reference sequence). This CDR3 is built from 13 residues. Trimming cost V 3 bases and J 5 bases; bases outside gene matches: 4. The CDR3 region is CASSSSRGTEAFF. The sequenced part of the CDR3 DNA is TGTGCCAGCAGCTCAAGCAGGGGGACTGAA. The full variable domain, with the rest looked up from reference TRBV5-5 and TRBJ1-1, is DAGVTQSPTHLIKTRGQQVTLRCSPISGHKSVSWYQQVLGQGPQFIFQYYEKEERGRGNFPDRFSARQFPNYSSELNVNALLLGDSALYLCASSSSRGTEAFFGQGTRLTVV.

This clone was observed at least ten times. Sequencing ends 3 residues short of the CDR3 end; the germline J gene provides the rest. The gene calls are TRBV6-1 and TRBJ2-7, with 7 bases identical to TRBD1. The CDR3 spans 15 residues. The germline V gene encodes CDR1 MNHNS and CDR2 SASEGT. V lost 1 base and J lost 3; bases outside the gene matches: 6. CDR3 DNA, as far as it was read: TGTGCCAGCAGTGAAGGATCGGGACAGAGCTACGAG. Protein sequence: CASSEGSGQSYE. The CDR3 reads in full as CASSEGSGQSYEQYF.

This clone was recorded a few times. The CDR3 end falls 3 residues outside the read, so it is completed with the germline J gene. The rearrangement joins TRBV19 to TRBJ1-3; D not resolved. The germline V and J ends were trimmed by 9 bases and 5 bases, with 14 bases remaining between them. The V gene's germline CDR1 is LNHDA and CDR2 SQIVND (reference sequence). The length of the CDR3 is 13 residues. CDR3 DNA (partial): TGTGCCAGACTCACCTCGGGGAGAAACACC. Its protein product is CARLTSGRNT. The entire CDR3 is CARLTSGRNTIYF.

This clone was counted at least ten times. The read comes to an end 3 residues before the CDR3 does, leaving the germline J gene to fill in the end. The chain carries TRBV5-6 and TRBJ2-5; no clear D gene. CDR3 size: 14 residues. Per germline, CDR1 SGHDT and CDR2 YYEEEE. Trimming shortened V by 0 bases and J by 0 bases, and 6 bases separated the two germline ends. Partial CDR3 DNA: TGTGCCAGCAGCTTGGAAGCGTACCAAGAGACC. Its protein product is CASSLEAYQET. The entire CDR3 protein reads CASSLEAYQETQYF.

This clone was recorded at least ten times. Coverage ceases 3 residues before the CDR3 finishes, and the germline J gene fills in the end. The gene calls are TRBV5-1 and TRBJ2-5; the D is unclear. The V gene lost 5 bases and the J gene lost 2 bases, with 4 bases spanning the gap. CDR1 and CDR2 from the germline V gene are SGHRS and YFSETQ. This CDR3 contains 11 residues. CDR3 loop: CASSQQETQYF. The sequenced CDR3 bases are TGCGCCAGCAGTCAACAAGAGACC.

CDR3 bases read: TGTGCCAGTAGTCCGACAGGGGCAATCACTGAA. Its protein product is CASSPTGAITE. The full CDR3 protein is CASSPTGAITEAFF. This rearrangement joins TRBV19 to TRBJ1-1, with 8 bases matching TRBD1. The CDR3 end lies 3 residues beyond the end of the read and is filled in from the germline J gene. CDR3 length: 14 residues. Germline-derived CDR1 and CDR2 are LNHDA and SQIVND (reference sequence). V gave up 5 bases and J gave up 4 bases; unmatched junction bases: 6.

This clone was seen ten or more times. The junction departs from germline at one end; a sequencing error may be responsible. The CDR3 is CASSQGLAGDLETQYF. CDR3 DNA (partial): TGCGCCAGCAGCCAAGGACTAGCGGGGGACCTCGAGACC. The rearrangement uses TRBV4-2 and TRBJ2-5; TRBD2 aligns across 13 bases. The observed sequence ends 3 residues before the CDR3 terminus, with the missing tail filled in from the germline J gene. The CDR3 is 16 residues long. Per germline, CDR1 LGHNA and CDR2 YNFKEQ.

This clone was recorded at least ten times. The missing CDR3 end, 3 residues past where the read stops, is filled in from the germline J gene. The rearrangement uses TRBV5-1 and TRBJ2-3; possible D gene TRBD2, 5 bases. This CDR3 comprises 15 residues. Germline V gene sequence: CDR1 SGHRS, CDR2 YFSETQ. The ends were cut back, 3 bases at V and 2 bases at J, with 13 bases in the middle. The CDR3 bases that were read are TGCGCCAGCAGCTCCGAGCGGCCGACCACAGATACG. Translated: CASSSERPTTDT. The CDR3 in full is CASSSERPTTDTQYF.

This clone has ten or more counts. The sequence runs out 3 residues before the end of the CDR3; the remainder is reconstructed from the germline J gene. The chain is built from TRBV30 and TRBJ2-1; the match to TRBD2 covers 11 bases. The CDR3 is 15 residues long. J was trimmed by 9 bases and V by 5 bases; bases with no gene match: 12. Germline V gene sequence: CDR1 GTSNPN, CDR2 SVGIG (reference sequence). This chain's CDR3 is CAWQILAGGFGEQFF. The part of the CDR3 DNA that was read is TGTGCCTGGCAAATTCTAGCGGGAGGCTTTGGTGAG.

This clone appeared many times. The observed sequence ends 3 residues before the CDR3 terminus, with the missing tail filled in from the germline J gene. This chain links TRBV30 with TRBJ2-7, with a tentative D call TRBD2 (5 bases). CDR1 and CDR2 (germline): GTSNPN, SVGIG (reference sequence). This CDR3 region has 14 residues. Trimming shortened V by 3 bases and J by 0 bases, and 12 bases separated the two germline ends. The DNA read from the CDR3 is TGTGCCTGGAGGCACGGGGTTAGCTCCTACGAG. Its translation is CAWRHGVSSYE. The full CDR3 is CAWRHGVSSYEQYF.

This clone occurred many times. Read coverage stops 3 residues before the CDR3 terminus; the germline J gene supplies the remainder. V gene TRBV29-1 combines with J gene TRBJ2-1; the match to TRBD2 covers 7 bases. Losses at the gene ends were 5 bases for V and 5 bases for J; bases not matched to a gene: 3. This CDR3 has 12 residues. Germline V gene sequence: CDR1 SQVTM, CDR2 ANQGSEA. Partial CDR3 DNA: TGCAGCGTTTATACTAGCGACAATGAG. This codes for CSVYTSDNE. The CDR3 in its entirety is CSVYTSDNEQFF.

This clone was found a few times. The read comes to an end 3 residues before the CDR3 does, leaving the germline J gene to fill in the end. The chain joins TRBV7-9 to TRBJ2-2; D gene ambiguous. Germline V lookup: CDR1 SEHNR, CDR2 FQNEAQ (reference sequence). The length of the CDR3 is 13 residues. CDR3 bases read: TGTGCCAGCAGCTTAGATACTAATGAAAAG. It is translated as CASSLDTNEK. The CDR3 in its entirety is CASSLDTNEKLFF.

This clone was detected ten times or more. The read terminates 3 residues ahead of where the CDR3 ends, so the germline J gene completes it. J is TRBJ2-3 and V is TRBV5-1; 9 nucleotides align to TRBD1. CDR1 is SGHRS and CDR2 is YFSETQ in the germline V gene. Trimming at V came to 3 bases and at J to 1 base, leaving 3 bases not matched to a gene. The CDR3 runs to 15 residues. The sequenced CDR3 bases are TGCGCCAGCAGCTCTCGGACAGGGGGCACAGATACG. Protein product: CASSSRTGGTDT. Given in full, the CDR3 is CASSSRTGGTDTQYF.

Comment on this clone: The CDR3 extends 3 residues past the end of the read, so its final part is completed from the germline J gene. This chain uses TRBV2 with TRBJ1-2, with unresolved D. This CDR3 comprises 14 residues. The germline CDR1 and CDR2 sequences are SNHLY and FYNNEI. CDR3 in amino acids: CASLALASSYDYTF. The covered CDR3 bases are TGTGCCAGCTTAGCGCTAGCGAGTTCCTACGAC.

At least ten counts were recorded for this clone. The CDR3 spells CASRAREAFSYNEQFF. The DNA read from the CDR3 is TGTGCCAGTAGGGCGCGGGAGGCCTTCTCCTACAATGAG. V usage is TRBV19 and J usage is TRBJ2-1; 8 bases align to TRBD2. The missing CDR3 end, 3 residues past where the read stops, is filled in from the germline J gene. The germline V gene has CDR1 LNHDA and CDR2 SQIVND (reference sequence). CDR3 length: 16 amino acids. After removal of 6 bases from V and 0 bases from J, the junction contained 7 bases not matched to a gene.

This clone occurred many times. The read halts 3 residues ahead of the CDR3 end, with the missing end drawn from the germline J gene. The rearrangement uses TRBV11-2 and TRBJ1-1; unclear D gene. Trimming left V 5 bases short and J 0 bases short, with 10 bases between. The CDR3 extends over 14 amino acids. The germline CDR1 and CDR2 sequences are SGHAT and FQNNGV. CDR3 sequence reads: CASSLEGLNTEAFF. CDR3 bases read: TGTGCCAGCAGCCTGGAGGGTCTGAACACTGAA.

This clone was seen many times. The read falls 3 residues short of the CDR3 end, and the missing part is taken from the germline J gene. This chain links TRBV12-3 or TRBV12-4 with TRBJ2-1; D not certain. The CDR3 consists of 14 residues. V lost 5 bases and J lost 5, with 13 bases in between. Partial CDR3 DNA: TGTGCCAGCAGTAGGCCGCCGTTCGACAATGAG. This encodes CASSRPPFDNE. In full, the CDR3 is CASSRPPFDNEQFF.

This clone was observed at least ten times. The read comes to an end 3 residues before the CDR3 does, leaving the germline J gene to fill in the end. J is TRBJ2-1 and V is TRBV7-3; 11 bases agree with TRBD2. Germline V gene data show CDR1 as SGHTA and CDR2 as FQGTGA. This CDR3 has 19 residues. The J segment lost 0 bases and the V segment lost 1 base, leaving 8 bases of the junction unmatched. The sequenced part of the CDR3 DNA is TGTGCCAGCAGCTTAAATCTGGCTAGCGGGAGGAGCTCCTACAATGAG. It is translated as CASSLNLASGRSSYNE. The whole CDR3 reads CASSLNLASGRSSYNEQFF.

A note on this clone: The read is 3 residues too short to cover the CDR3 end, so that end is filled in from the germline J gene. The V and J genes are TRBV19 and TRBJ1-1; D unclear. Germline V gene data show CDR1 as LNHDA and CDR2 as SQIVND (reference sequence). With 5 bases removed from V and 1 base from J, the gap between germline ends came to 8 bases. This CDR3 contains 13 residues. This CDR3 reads CASSPSENTEAFF. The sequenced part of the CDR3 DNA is TGTGCCAGTAGTCCCTCAGAGAACACTGAA.

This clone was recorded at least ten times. The sequenced CDR3 bases are TGTGCCAGTAGTATATCAGGGTACAATGAG. It is translated as CASSISGYNE. The full CDR3 protein reads CASSISGYNEQFF. The chain joins TRBV19 to TRBJ2-1; possibly TRBD1 for D (5 bases). Read data end 3 residues before the CDR3 end; the end is taken from the germline J gene. Germline-derived CDR1 and CDR2 are LNHDA and SQIVND (reference sequence). The V end was cut by 2 bases, the J end by 4 bases, with 6 bases between. The CDR3 length is 13 residues.

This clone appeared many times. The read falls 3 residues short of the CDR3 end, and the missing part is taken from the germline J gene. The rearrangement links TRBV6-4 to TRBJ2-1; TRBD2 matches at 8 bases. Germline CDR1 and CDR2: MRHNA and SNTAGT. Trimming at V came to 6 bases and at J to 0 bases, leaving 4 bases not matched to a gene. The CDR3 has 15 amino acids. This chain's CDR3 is CASSPGGSSYNEQFF. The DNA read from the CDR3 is TGTGCCAGCAGCCCGGGGGGGAGCTCCTACAATGAG.

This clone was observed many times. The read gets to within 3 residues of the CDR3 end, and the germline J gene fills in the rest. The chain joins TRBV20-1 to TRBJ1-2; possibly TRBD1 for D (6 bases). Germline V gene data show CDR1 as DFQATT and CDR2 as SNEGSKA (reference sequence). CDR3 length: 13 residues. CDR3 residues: CSATGQRNYGYTF. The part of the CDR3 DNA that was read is TGCAGCGCCACCGGACAGAGAAACTATGGC.

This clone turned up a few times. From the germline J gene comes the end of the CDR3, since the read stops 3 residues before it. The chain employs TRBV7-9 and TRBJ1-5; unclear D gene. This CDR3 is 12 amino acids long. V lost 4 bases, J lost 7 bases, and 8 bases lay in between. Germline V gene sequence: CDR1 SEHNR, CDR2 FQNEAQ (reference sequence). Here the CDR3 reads CASSSGMQPQHF. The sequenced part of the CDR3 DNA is TGTGCCAGCAGCTCAGGAATGCAGCCC.

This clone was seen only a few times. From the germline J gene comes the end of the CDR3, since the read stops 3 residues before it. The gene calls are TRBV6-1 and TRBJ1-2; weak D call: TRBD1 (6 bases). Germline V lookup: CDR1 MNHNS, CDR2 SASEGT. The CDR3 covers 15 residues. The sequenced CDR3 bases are TGTGCCAGCAGTGAAGCTGAAGAAGGGGGTTACGAC. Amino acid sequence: CASSEAEEGGYD. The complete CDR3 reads CASSEAEEGGYDYTF.

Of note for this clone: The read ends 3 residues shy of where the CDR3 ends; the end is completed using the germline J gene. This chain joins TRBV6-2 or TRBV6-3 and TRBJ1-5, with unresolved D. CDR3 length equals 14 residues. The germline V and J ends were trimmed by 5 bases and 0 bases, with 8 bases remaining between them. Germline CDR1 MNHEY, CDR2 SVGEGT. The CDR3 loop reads CASSNRYSNQPQHF. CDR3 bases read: TGTGCCAGCAGTAACAGATATAGCAATCAGCCC.